A single TCR beta chain is shown here with its context. Assay: immunoSEQ multiplex PCR; the TCRdb copy retains only in-frame clones and omits some. Here the sample spans over 850,000 clones, about four fifths being singletons. This specimen comes from a study of shared clonotypes between healthy human individuals. There are 10 residues in the CDR3. The V end lost 8 bases, the J end lost 9 bases, and 8 bases lay between the germline ends. CDR1 SEHNR and CDR2 FQNEAQ come from the germline V gene (reference sequence). The rearrangement uses TRBV7-9 and TRBJ2-1, with unresolved D. This receptor was taken from a man aged 18 to 30 in good health. Some clones in this sample may be carry-over from other donors' samples. What was sequenced was memory CD4+ T cells from PBMCs. Subset in this sample: CD45RA-negative fraction. The chain's CDR3 is CASGNFEQFF. The CDR3 DNA follows: TGTGCCAGCGGGAATTTTGAGCAGTTCTTC.